The 27 T cell receptor beta chains below come from one sample, sequenced in a study of blood T cell repertoires in COVID-19. TCRdb's table, derived via immunoSEQ multiplex PCR, lists solely in-frame clones and lacks some. The data show 70,000 to 75,000 clones, 88% seen once. The specimen was peripheral blood. These receptor sequences come from a human donor in a cohort sampled during active COVID-19.

The V call is TRBV29-1, the J call TRBJ1-1; 7 nucleotides agree with TRBD1. Germline V lookup: CDR1 SQVTM, CDR2 ANQGSEA. J gave up 6 bases and V 7 bases, and 14 bases lay outside the gene matches. CDR3 length equals 14 residues. DNA of the CDR3: TGCAGCGCTTCCCCCTTGACAGGGCGGTCTGAAGCTTTCTTT. It specifies CSASPLTGRSEAFF.

The chain joins TRBV5-6 to TRBJ1-2; D is uncertain. Germline CDR1 reads SGHDT; CDR2 reads YYEEEE. The CDR3 is 12 amino acids. V was clipped by 5 bases and J by 4 bases, with 9 bases between them. CDR3 region: CASSYNSYGYTF. Written as DNA, the CDR3 is TGTGCCAGCAGTTATAACAGCTATGGCTACACCTTC. Looking up the rest from reference TRBV5-6 and TRBJ1-2 gives the full variable domain: DAGVTQSPTHLIKTRGQQVTLRCSPKSGHDTVSWYQQALGQGPQFIFQYYEEEERQRGNFPDRFSGHQFPNYSSELNVNALLLGDSALYLCASSYNSYGYTFGSGTRLTVV.

This clone has a single count. The V and J genes are TRBV6-2 or TRBV6-3 and TRBJ2-1, with 8 bases fitting TRBD1. Germline-derived CDR1 and CDR2 are MNHEY and SVGEGT. CDR3 length: 15 amino acids. The V segment lost 6 bases and the J segment 1 base; nucleotides outside the gene matches: 5. This chain's CDR3 is CASSRTGGSYNEQFF. In nucleotides, the CDR3 is TGTGCCAGCAGCCGAACAGGGGGATCCTACAATGAGCAGTTCTTC.

In its sample, this clone was seen a few times. The chain has TRBV3-1 (or the pseudogene TRBV3-2) and TRBJ1-6, with D possibly being TRBD1 (5 bases). Trimming left V 2 bases short and J 9 bases short, with 11 bases between. Germline V gives CDR1 LGHDT, CDR2 YNNKEL (reference sequence). There are 14 residues in the CDR3. The CDR3 DNA follows: TGTGCCAGCAGCCAAAAAACAGGTAGTTCACCCCTCCACTTT. Amino acid sequence: CASSQKTGSSPLHF.

This clone was counted a single time. This CDR3 is CASSKGGSPSAGQETQYF. CDR3 bases: TGTGCCAGCAGCAAAGGGGGCTCCCCTAGCGCGGGACAAGAGACCCAGTACTTC. V is TRBV21-1 and J is TRBJ2-5; the table's D call, TRBD2, was not checked against the DNA. TRBV21-1 corresponds to a pseudogene. The CDR3 length is 18 residues.

The V gene is TRBV7-2, the J gene TRBJ1-4, with D possibly TRBD1 on 5 matching bases. The germline V gene encodes CDR1 SGHTA and CDR2 FQGNSA. Trimming left V 4 bases short and J 8 bases short, with 11 bases between. CDR3 length equals 13 residues. CDR3 residues: CASSSVTDEKLFF. CDR3 bases: TGTGCCAGCAGCTCAGTGACAGACGAAAAACTGTTTTTT.

This clone has more than one count but fewer than ten. V gene TRBV7-2 combines with J gene TRBJ1-4; D unclear. CDR3 size: 13 residues. The V end lost 3 bases, the J end lost 0 bases, and 2 bases lay between the germline ends. Germline CDR1 and CDR2: SGHTA and FQGNSA. Here the CDR3 reads CASSFSTNEKLFF. The CDR3 coding sequence is TGTGCCAGCAGCTTCTCAACTAATGAAAAACTGTTTTTT. Together with reference TRBV7-2 and TRBJ1-4, the CDR3 gives the full variable domain: GAGVSQSPSNKVTEKGKDVELRCDPISGHTALYWYRQSLGQGLEFLIYFQGNSAPDKSGLPSDRFSAERTGGSVSTLTIQRTQQEDSAVYLCASSFSTNEKLFFGSGTQLSVL.

This clone was counted between two and nine times. This chain connects TRBV27 to TRBJ2-1, with D tentatively TRBD2 (6 bases). Germline loops: CDR1 MNHEY, CDR2 SMNVEV (reference sequence). This CDR3 contains 15 residues. The ends were cut back, 4 bases at V and 0 bases at J, with 10 bases in the middle. The CDR3 spells CASSSTSPSYNEQFF. As DNA, the CDR3 is TGTGCCAGCAGTTCGACTAGTCCCTCCTACAATGAGCAGTTCTTC.

This clone occurred once. This chain links TRBV27 with TRBJ2-6; possible D gene TRBD2, 6 bases. Trimming removed 6 bases at V and 2 bases at J, with 17 bases between. The germline V gene encodes CDR1 MNHEY and CDR2 SMNVEV (reference sequence). The CDR3 has 17 residues. The CDR3 DNA reads as TGTGCCAGCAGGAGATGGGGAGGAAGGACTGGGGCCAACGTCCTGACTTTC. Residues: CASRRWGGRTGANVLTF.

V gene TRBV4-3 combines with J gene TRBJ1-1; D perhaps matches TRBD1 (5 bases). V lost 1 base to trimming and J lost 5 bases, with 14 bases between them. The CDR3 consists of 15 residues. The germline gives CDR1 LGHNA, CDR2 YSLEER. Here the CDR3 DNA reads TGCGCCAGCAGCCAAGTCCCAGGGCCAGGGACTGAAGCTTTCTTT. As protein: CASSQVPGPGTEAFF.

The chain recombines TRBV4-1 with TRBJ2-7; possible D gene TRBD2, 5 bases. Germline V gives CDR1 MGHRA, CDR2 YSYEKL. The CDR3 totals 15 residues. Trimming cost V 0 bases and J 2 bases, with 11 bases left between them. The CDR3 reads CASSQDAPGTYEQYF. CDR3 bases: TGCGCCAGCAGCCAAGATGCCCCCGGGACCTACGAGCAGTACTTC.

The chain joins TRBV28 to TRBJ1-5; 8 positions agree with TRBD1. J lost 1 base, V lost 3 bases, and 14 bases had no gene match. The CDR3 has 19 residues. CDR1 MDHEN and CDR2 SYDVKM come from the germline V gene. The CDR3 reads CASSFSGTGGIRSNQPQHF. The CDR3 bases are TGTGCCAGCAGTTTTTCCGGGACAGGAGGTATTCGGAGCAATCAGCCCCAGCATTTT.

The rearrangement joins TRBV27 to TRBJ2-5, with 7 bases matching TRBD1. The junction had 3 bases not matched to a gene; V was cut back by 2 bases and J by 3 bases. CDR3 length: 14 residues. Germline V gene sequence: CDR1 MNHEY, CDR2 SMNVEV (reference sequence). CDR3 in DNA: TGTGCCAGCAGTTTACGGGACAGCAAAGAGACCCAGTACTTC. Its translation: CASSLRDSKETQYF.

This chain links TRBV5-1 with TRBJ2-7, with D tentatively TRBD1 (6 bases). The CDR3 covers 14 residues. V gave up 4 bases and J gave up 5 bases, with 16 bases separating them. Per germline, CDR1 SGHRS and CDR2 YFSETQ. CDR3 DNA sequence: TGCGCCAGCAGCGTGGACAGCCTGGGCAACGAGCAGTACTTC. Protein sequence: CASSVDSLGNEQYF.

V and J are TRBV30 and TRBJ1-5, with D tentatively TRBD1 (5 bases). Germline CDR1 and CDR2: GTSNPN and SVGIG (reference sequence). CDR3 length: 14 residues. V was pared by 0 bases and J by 3 bases, with 9 bases between. CDR3 bases: TGTGCCTGGAGTGTACCGACAGCCAATCAGCCCCAGCATTTT. Its translation: CAWSVPTANQPQHF.

The chain carries TRBV19 and TRBJ2-6; 10 nucleotides agree with TRBD2. The CDR3 has 18 residues. V trimming: 5 bases; J trimming: 1 base; junction bases outside the gene matches: 8. The V gene's germline CDR1 is LNHDA and CDR2 SQIVND (reference sequence). This CDR3 reads CASSFWGLARSGANVLTF. CDR3 coding DNA: TGTGCCAGTAGTTTTTGGGGACTAGCGCGATCTGGGGCCAACGTCCTGACTTTC.

The chain uses TRBV6-5 and TRBJ1-5, with D possibly matching TRBD1 (6 bases). The germline V gene has CDR1 MNHEY and CDR2 SVGAGI. V was cut by 7 bases and J by 7 bases, with 11 bases left in between. The CDR3 is 12 residues long. CDR3 bases: TGTGCCAGCAATACAGGGTCGCAGCCCCAGCATTTT. This codes for CASNTGSQPQHF.

The genes are TRBV2 and TRBJ2-3, with 9 bases identical to TRBD1. The CDR3 totals 16 residues. CDR1 SNHLY and CDR2 FYNNEI come from the germline V gene. V lost 4 bases, J lost 2 bases, and 7 bases stayed unmatched. CDR3 bases: TGTGCCAGCAGTGGGCGGGACAGGGCAGTCACAGATACGCAGTATTTT. Its protein product is CASSGRDRAVTDTQYF.

In the case of this clone: The sample contains more than one DNA sequence encoding this CDR3. The rearrangement joins TRBV29-1 to TRBJ2-1; 7 nucleotides line up with TRBD2. The CDR3 is 13 amino acids. Germline lookup yields CDR1 SQVTM and CDR2 ANQGSEA. V dropped 0 bases and J dropped 5; count of bases not matched to a gene: 1. The CDR3 sequence is CSVEEGGDNEQFF. CDR3 bases: TGCAGCGTTGAAGAGGGGGGGGACAATGAGCAGTTCTTC.

The gene calls are TRBV18 and TRBJ1-5; TRBD1 is a possible D gene (5 bases). CDR1 is KGHSH, CDR2 LQKENI, per germline. V lost 6 bases and J lost 7, with 19 bases in between. The CDR3 runs to 15 residues. The CDR3 protein is CASSPEVGGRQPQHF. The CDR3 DNA follows: TGTGCCAGCTCCCCAGAGGTGGGGGGAAGGCAGCCCCAGCATTTT.

The J gene is TRBJ1-1, the V gene TRBV4-2; no definite D call. CDR3 length: 12 residues. Trimming removed 1 base at V and 8 bases at J, with 8 bases between. CDR1 LGHNA and CDR2 YNFKEQ come from the germline V gene. CDR3 bases: TGTGCCAGCAGCCAAGGCAACCGGGAAGCTTTCTTT. As protein: CASSQGNREAFF.

V and J are TRBV12-3 or TRBV12-4 and TRBJ1-1; 8 bases agree with TRBD1. The CDR3 totals 13 residues. After removal of 6 bases from V and 6 bases from J, the junction contained 6 bases not matched to a gene. CDR3 sequence: CASSPRQGPEAFF. The CDR3 bases are TGTGCCAGCAGCCCTCGACAGGGGCCTGAAGCTTTCTTT.

J is TRBJ2-1 and V is TRBV7-6; 10 bases align to TRBD2. Trimming removed 6 bases from V and 8 bases from J; junction bases left unmatched: 4. Looked up from germline, CDR1 is SGHVS and CDR2 is FNYEAQ. The CDR3 runs 13 residues. The CDR3 loop is CASSPGTSDEQFF. Here the CDR3 DNA reads TGTGCCAGCAGTCCCGGGACTAGCGATGAGCAGTTCTTC.

The V call is TRBV14, the J call TRBJ1-1; D not certain. Deletions cut 4 bases from V and 0 bases from J, with 6 bases between. The germline CDR1 and CDR2 sequences are SGHDN and FVKESK. This CDR3 comprises 13 residues. CDR3 DNA: TGTGCCAGCAGCCCAAGCATGAACACTGAAGCTTTCTTT. Its protein product is CASSPSMNTEAFF.

V gene TRBV7-8 combines with J gene TRBJ2-2; D perhaps matches TRBD2 (7 bases). The germline V gene has CDR1 SGHVS and CDR2 FQNEAQ. V was pared by 1 base and J by 0 bases, with 12 bases between. This CDR3 contains 17 residues. CDR3 sequence: CASSLGGGSANTGELFF. CDR3 bases: TGTGCCAGCAGCTTAGGGGGGGGCTCCGCGAACACCGGGGAGCTGTTTTTT.

This CDR3 is CASRGQINQETQYF. In DNA, the CDR3 is TGCGCCAGCAGGGGACAGATAAACCAAGAGACCCAGTACTTC. This chain links TRBV5-1 with TRBJ2-5, with 7 nucleotides matching TRBD1. This CDR3 is 14 amino acids long. The V segment lost 5 bases and the J segment 0 bases; nucleotides outside the gene matches: 4. Germline assignment: CDR1 SGHRS and CDR2 YFSETQ.

The V gene is TRBV29-1, the J gene TRBJ1-4; 9 bases are a match to TRBD1. Trimming removed 4 bases from V and 4 bases from J; junction bases left unmatched: 7. Germline CDR1 and CDR2: SQVTM and ANQGSEA. The CDR3 extends over 15 amino acids. The DNA for the CDR3 is TGCAGCGTTGCGGACAGGGGCAGGGGTAATGAAAAACTGTTTTTT. Translating gives CSVADRGRGNEKLFF.